This TCR beta chain originates from a study of T-cell memory formation after mild COVID-19. The authors produced TCR alpha and TCR beta cDNA libraries with sample barcodes and UMIs by 5'RACE using constant-segment primers. TCRdb reanalysed the 5' RACE reads using MiXCR and keeps one entry per CDR3 protein. The sample has approximately 99,000 distinct CDR3 sequences, around 17% seen once. From germline, CDR1 is LNHNV and CDR2 YYDKDF (reference sequence). Between the trimmed V and J ends, which lost 1 base and 3 bases, there was a span of 9 bases. CDR3 length: 14 amino acids. Notes on the study in general: Clones from the second wave (peaking day 37) had unconfirmed SARS-CoV-2 specificity.

This clonotype was detected only a few times. What it binds is unknown. The rearrangement joins TRBV15 to TRBJ1-1, with D hard to call. This TCR derives from a man in his late teens or twenties who had mild COVID-19 (a few samples of this study predate the infection). Cell type and time point are not known. Source material: PBMCs or a T cell subset sorted from them (not recorded which). The CDR3, as DNA: TGTGCCACCAGCAGAGTAGTGACCGACACTGAAGCTTTCTTT. Translation gives CATSRVVTDTEAFF.